This TCR beta chain is drawn from a study of blood T cell repertoires in COVID-19. About the study: Acute-phase and convalescent COVID-19 samples originated in the United States, Italy and Spain.

The Seattle patients, enrolled during active infection, were followed longitudinally. Using immunoSEQ multiplex PCR, the repertoire was profiled, and TCRdb retains in-frame clones only, with some absent. The repertoire holds about 150,000 clones, with about 76% as singletons. The CDR3 runs 15 residues. The germline V gene encodes CDR1 WSHSY and CDR2 SAAADI. V dropped 5 bases and J dropped 0 bases, with 10 bases sitting between them. The chain couples TRBV10-2 to TRBJ2-2; D is unclear. Sample: peripheral blood. The sequence derives from a woman in her 70s with COVID-19, enrolled during active disease. CDR3 sequence (DNA): TGCGCCAGCAGTATCAGTGGCTCGAACACCGGGGAGCTGTTTTTT. Translating it yields CASSISGSNTGELFF.